This TCR beta chain was documented in a study of response to subunit inactivated influenza vaccine. TCRdb reprocessed the RT-PCR reads via MiXCR and lists one record per CDR3 protein. The sample has roughly 760,000 distinct CDR3 sequences; 20% to 25% are singletons. The trim removed 5 bases at V and 8 bases at J, leaving 6 bases unmatched. Germline V gene lookup returns CDR1 SGHTA and CDR2 FQGNSA. The CDR3 consists of 14 residues. This TCR came from a middle-aged man who received an inactivated influenza vaccine. Material: PBMCs from blood, obtained 5 days after vaccination. The chain has TRBV7-2 and TRBJ1-2, with 12 nucleotides matching TRBD1. The DNA for the CDR3 is TGTGCCAGCAGCGGAGGGACAGGGGGCTTGGGCTACACCTTC. Translating gives CASSGGTGGLGYTF.